This passage covers 27 T cell receptor beta chains from one sample sequenced in a study of cytomegalovirus exposure and HLA in healthy donors. The primer mix had 60 Vbeta and 13 Jbeta primers. Produced via immunoSEQ multiplex PCR; TCRdb's table is partial and in-frame only. Here the sample spans about 85,000 clones, 80% being singletons. Specimen: PBMCs. These receptors all stem from a woman between 50 and 59 years old in good health and CMV-seropositive.

The genes are TRBV5-1 and TRBJ1-6; a weak D match, TRBD1 (5 bases). Trimming removed 0 bases from V and 6 bases from J, with 10 bases in between. The CDR3 has 15 residues. Germline V gene sequence: CDR1 SGHRS, CDR2 YFSETQ. CDR3 DNA: TGCGCCAGCAGCTTGGAGCAGGGCCCTAATTCACCCCTCCACTTT. Protein product: CASSLEQGPNSPLHF.

This clone has just one count. V usage is TRBV29-1 and J usage is TRBJ2-1, with TRBD2 identical over 15 bases. There are 17 residues in the CDR3. Germline V gene sequence: CDR1 SQVTM, CDR2 ANQGSEA. The V and J ends lost 3 bases and 7 bases, in that order; junction bases with no gene match: 10. CDR3 residues: CSVEGLAGGAPVNEQFF. The CDR3 nucleotides read TGCAGCGTTGAGGGACTAGCGGGGGGAGCCCCTGTAAATGAGCAGTTCTTC.

The V gene is TRBV7-3, the J gene TRBJ2-3; D gene unclear. The CDR3 runs to 13 residues. Germline V gene sequence: CDR1 SGHTA, CDR2 FQGTGA. V gave up 5 bases and J gave up 4 bases, with 10 bases separating them. CDR3 nucleotide sequence: TGTGCCAGCAGCGTGGTAGCCCCAGATACGCAGTATTTT. This translates into CASSVVAPDTQYF. Full variable domain (missing parts from reference TRBV7-3 and TRBJ2-3): GAGVSQTPSNKVTEKGKYVELRCDPISGHTALYWYRQSLGQGPEFLIYFQGTGAADDSGLPNDRFFAVRPEGSVSTLKIQRTERGDSAVYLCASSVVAPDTQYFGPGTRLTVL.

This chain connects TRBV5-1 to TRBJ2-1, with D hard to call. CDR1 is SGHRS, CDR2 YFSETQ, per germline. V dropped 0 bases and J dropped 4 bases, with 8 bases sitting between them. CDR3 length: 14 residues. The DNA for the CDR3 is TGCGCCAGCAGCTTGGTGATTAGTTACAATGAGCAGTTCTTC. Amino acids: CASSLVISYNEQFF. The whole variable domain, filled in from reference TRBV5-1 and TRBJ2-1, reads KAGVTQTPRYLIKTRGQQVTLSCSPISGHRSVSWYQQTPGQGLQFLFEYFSETQRNKGNFPGRFSGRQFSNSRSEMNVSTLELGDSALYLCASSLVISYNEQFFGPGTRLTVL.

The chain uses TRBV4-1 and TRBJ2-3; 7 bases map to TRBD1. The CDR3 runs 16 residues. The germline V gene has CDR1 MGHRA and CDR2 YSYEKL. The V gene end was trimmed by 3 bases and the J gene end by 4 bases; junction bases not matched to a gene: 10. This chain's CDR3 is CASSHADRVVADTQYF. CDR3 bases: TGCGCCAGCAGCCATGCCGACAGGGTGGTGGCAGATACGCAGTATTTT.

The gene calls are TRBV2 and TRBJ1-6; a possible D gene is TRBD1 (5 bases). Germline assignment: CDR1 SNHLY and CDR2 FYNNEI. V lost 6 bases, J lost 9 bases, and 15 bases lay in between. The CDR3 is 14 residues long. CDR3 sequence: CASSREGRSSPLHF. CDR3 coding DNA: TGTGCCAGCAGCAGGGAAGGGCGAAGTTCACCCCTCCACTTT. The variable domain in full, completed from reference TRBV2 and TRBJ1-6, reads EPEVTQTPSHQVTQMGQEVILRCVPISNHLYFYWYRQILGQKVEFLVSFYNNEISEKSEIFDDQFSVERPDGSNFTLKIRSTKLEDSAMYFCASSREGRSSPLHFGNGTRLTVT.

The chain couples TRBV30 to TRBJ2-2; weak D call: TRBD2 (6 bases). Trimming stripped 3 bases from V and 5 bases from J, with 10 bases between. This CDR3 is built from 13 residues. Germline values: CDR1 GTSNPN, CDR2 SVGIG (reference sequence). The CDR3 region has the DNA TGTGCCTGGAGCCCGGGACTGACCGGGGAGCTGTTTTTT. Amino acid sequence: CAWSPGLTGELFF. The whole variable domain, filled in from reference TRBV30 and TRBJ2-2, reads SQTIHQWPATLVQPVGSPLSLECTVEGTSNPNLYWYRQAAGRGLQLLFYSVGIGQISSEVPQNLSASRPQDRQFILSSKKLLLSDSGFYLCAWSPGLTGELFFGEGSRLTVL.

As DNA, the CDR3 is TGTGCCAGTAGCCGCGGGGGGGGCAGAACAGATACGCAGTATTTT. Encoded protein: CASSRGGGRTDTQYF. The chain employs TRBV19 and TRBJ2-3; TRBD2 matches at 9 bases. Per germline, CDR1 LNHDA and CDR2 SQIVND (reference sequence). Germline trimming cut 6 bases from V and 3 bases from J; bases unmatched to any gene: 7. The CDR3 length is 15 residues.

The chain carries TRBV9 and TRBJ2-3, with 10 bases matching TRBD2. CDR3 size: 16 residues. Germline V gives CDR1 SGDLS, CDR2 YYNGEE. Losses at the gene ends were 3 bases for V and 2 bases for J; bases not matched to a gene: 6. The CDR3 here is CASSARGLAATDTQYF. The DNA for the CDR3 is TGTGCCAGCAGCGCTCGCGGACTAGCGGCCACAGATACGCAGTATTTT.

In its sample, this clone was seen once. CDR3 sequence: CASSPRLAGALTSTDTQYF. The CDR3 nucleotides read TGTGCCAGCAGCCCACGACTAGCGGGGGCCCTTACTAGCACAGATACGCAGTATTTT. The chain has TRBV9 and TRBJ2-3; TRBD2 agrees at 12 bases. Trimming removed 4 bases from V and 0 bases from J; junction bases left unmatched: 12. Germline CDR1 is SGDLS and CDR2 is YYNGEE. The CDR3 is made up of 19 amino acids.

This chain links TRBV9 with TRBJ2-3, with 8 bases matching TRBD2. The ends lost 4 bases at V and 1 base at J; junction bases unmatched: 5. This CDR3 spans 15 amino acids. CDR1 is SGDLS and CDR2 is YYNGEE in the germline V gene. The CDR3 spells CASSPWRGGTDTQYF. CDR3 nucleotide sequence: TGTGCCAGCAGCCCTTGGCGGGGGGGCACAGATACGCAGTATTTT. The whole variable domain, remainder taken from reference TRBV9 and TRBJ2-3, is DSGVTQTPKHLITATGQRVTLRCSPRSGDLSVYWYQQSLDQGLQFLIQYYNGEERAKGNILERFSAQQFPDLHSELNLSSLELGDSALYFCASSPWRGGTDTQYFGPGTRLTVL.

The J gene is TRBJ2-1, the V gene TRBV18; D is ambiguous. Germline V gene sequence: CDR1 KGHSH, CDR2 LQKENI. This CDR3 contains 14 residues. Trimming stripped 3 bases from V and 8 bases from J, with 14 bases between. The CDR3 DNA follows: TGTGCCAGCTCACCCCCCACTCCCCCACATGAGCAGTTCTTC. It specifies CASSPPTPPHEQFF.

This clone was seen more than once but under ten times. This chain links TRBV4-2 with TRBJ2-7; TRBD1 matches at 7 bases. J gave up 1 base and V 4 bases, and 13 bases lay outside the gene matches. The germline V gene encodes CDR1 LGHNA and CDR2 YNFKEQ. The CDR3 has 17 residues. DNA of the CDR3: TGTGCCAGCAGCCCCTACAGGGGCATCCCAACGTCCTACGAGCAGTACGTC. It specifies CASSPYRGIPTSYEQYV.

CDR3 sequence reads: CASRPGANSPLHF. CDR3 nucleotides: TGTGCCAGCAGACCAGGGGCTAATTCACCCCTCCACTTT. The chain employs TRBV13 and TRBJ1-6; possibly TRBD1 for D (6 bases). Germline assignment: CDR1 PRHDT and CDR2 FYEKMQ (reference sequence). The CDR3 runs 13 residues. The V end lost 6 bases, the J end lost 6 bases, and 9 bases lay between the germline ends.

The gene calls are TRBV15 and TRBJ2-5; 7 positions match TRBD2. Per germline, CDR1 LNHNV and CDR2 YYDKDF (reference sequence). J lost 2 bases, V lost 9 bases, and 9 bases had no gene match. CDR3 length: 14 amino acids. The CDR3 here is CATTEGGLQETQYF. DNA of the CDR3: TGTGCCACTACCGAGGGAGGGCTACAAGAGACCCAGTACTTC.

Only one count was recorded for this clone. J is TRBJ2-2 and V is TRBV19, with D tentatively TRBD2 (5 bases). CDR3 length: 16 residues. Trimming cost V 4 bases and J 4 bases, with 16 bases left between them. Germline V gives CDR1 LNHDA, CDR2 SQIVND (reference sequence). The CDR3 DNA reads TGTGCCAGTAGTACCATGTCGGGGATTCTCACCGGGGAGCTGTTTTTT. Translating it yields CASSTMSGILTGELFF.

V is TRBV6-4 and J is TRBJ1-5; D gene uncertain. V lost 3 bases to trimming and J lost 1 base, with 7 bases between them. This CDR3 spans 14 amino acids. The germline V gene has CDR1 MRHNA and CDR2 SNTAGT. The chain's CDR3 is CASSEGTSNQPQHF. The CDR3 coding sequence is TGTGCCAGCAGTGAGGGCACCAGCAATCAGCCCCAGCATTTT.

V usage is TRBV2 and J usage is TRBJ1-4, with no clear D. Deletions cut 6 bases from V and 0 bases from J, with 8 bases between. Germline lookup yields CDR1 SNHLY and CDR2 FYNNEI. The CDR3 sequence is 14 residues long. DNA for the CDR3: TGTGCCAGCAGATATGTAACAACTAATGAAAAACTGTTTTTT. Translated: CASRYVTTNEKLFF.

As concerns this clone: One end of the junction fails to match germline, which may point to a read error. This chain joins TRBV7-9 and TRBJ1-5; D is unclear. The CDR3 contains 12 residues. Germline-derived CDR1 and CDR2 are SEHNR and FQNEAQ (reference sequence). Here the CDR3 reads CSSSLDLGPQHF. The DNA for the CDR3 is TGTTCCAGCAGCTTAGACCTCGGGCCCCAGCATTTT.

V and J are TRBV28 and TRBJ1-6, with D unclear. The V end lost 6 bases, the J end lost 0 bases, and 12 bases lay between the germline ends. The germline gives CDR1 MDHEN, CDR2 SYDVKM. There are 16 residues in the CDR3. CDR3 coding DNA: TGTGCCAGCAGCACACAGTCCGACTCCTATAATTCACCCCTCCACTTT. It is translated as CASSTQSDSYNSPLHF.

The J gene is TRBJ1-5, the V gene TRBV2; TRBD1 aligns across 7 bases. V lost 6 bases and J lost 4; bases outside the gene matches: 6. Germline CDR1 reads SNHLY; CDR2 reads FYNNEI. This CDR3 contains 14 residues. This CDR3 reads CASSTTGQNQPQHF. CDR3 coding DNA: TGTGCCAGCAGCACGACAGGGCAAAATCAGCCCCAGCATTTT.

This clone was picked up a small number of times. The J gene is TRBJ2-7, the V gene TRBV5-5, with a weak D call TRBD2 (6 bases). V lost 3 bases and J lost 6, with 13 bases in between. CDR1 is SGHKS and CDR2 is YYEKEE in the germline V gene (reference sequence). There are 13 residues in the CDR3. The CDR3 DNA reads TGTGCCAGCAGCTCAGCCCCGGGACTCGAGCAGTACGTC. Translation gives CASSSAPGLEQYV.

The chain couples TRBV27 to TRBJ1-5; 8 bases are shared with TRBD1. The CDR3 sequence is 16 residues long. Germline lookup yields CDR1 MNHEY and CDR2 SMNVEV (reference sequence). V lost 5 bases and J lost 5; bases outside the gene matches: 11. Here the CDR3 DNA reads TGTGCCAGCAGTCCGTGGGACAGGTTGGGCTATCAGCCCCAGCATTTT. Translating gives CASSPWDRLGYQPQHF.

V gene TRBV6-1 combines with J gene TRBJ1-1; D is possibly TRBD1 (6 bases). CDR1 is MNHNS and CDR2 is SASEGT in the germline V gene. V was trimmed by 10 bases and J by 1 base, leaving 13 bases between them. The CDR3 consists of 13 residues. The chain's CDR3 is CATQGQPNTEAFF. The DNA for the CDR3 is TGTGCCACCCAGGGACAACCGAACACTGAAGCTTTCTTT.

Regarding this clone: At the DNA level, this CDR3 is encoded by other sequences in the same sample as well. The chain is built from TRBV11-3 and TRBJ2-2, with 8 bases that match TRBD1. The CDR3 length is 17 residues. V trimming: 3 bases; J trimming: 2 bases; junction bases outside the gene matches: 8. Per germline, CDR1 SGHNT and CDR2 YENEEA. The chain's CDR3 is CASSFWIDRGNTGELFF. The CDR3 DNA reads TGTGCCAGCAGCTTTTGGATAGACAGGGGTAACACCGGGGAGCTGTTTTTT.

V gene TRBV15 combines with J gene TRBJ2-7; D perhaps matches TRBD2 (5 bases). The germline V gene encodes CDR1 LNHNV and CDR2 YYDKDF (reference sequence). V gave up 2 bases and J gave up 0 bases, with 11 bases separating them. The CDR3 loop spans 15 amino acids. The DNA for the CDR3 is TGTGCCACCAGCAGAAGGACTCCTGGCTCCTACGAGCAGTACTTC. It codes for CATSRRTPGSYEQYF.

V and J are TRBV5-1 and TRBJ2-1; 10 bases align to TRBD2. Germline V CDR1 and CDR2: SGHRS, YFSETQ. After removal of 4 bases from V and 1 base from J, the junction contained 2 bases not matched to a gene. The CDR3 covers 15 residues. The CDR3 loop reads CASSMTSGSYNEQFF. In DNA form, the CDR3 reads TGCGCCAGCAGCATGACTAGCGGGTCCTACAATGAGCAGTTCTTC.